The 8 T cell receptor beta chains reported below all come from one sample, sequenced in a study of tumor-infiltrating lymphocytes in primary liver carcinoma. TCR beta cDNA came from roughly 0.45 ug total RNA, primed with a constant-region primer. Investigators got TCR beta libraries out of three nested multiplex PCR rounds, done with slightly modified ARM-PCR. The opening two PCR rounds, 10 cycles each, paired TRBV1-TRBV30 forward primers with a C-beta reverse primer. One entry per CDR3 protein, called by TCRdb with MiXCR from the multiplex PCR reads. The table includes 90,000 to 150,000 distinct CDR3 sequences, 55% to 65% detected once. Each 20-30 mg portion of unsorted bulk tissue served as the source for co-extraction of RNA and DNA. The sample consisted of liver tumor tissue from sampling region 1. Subset meaning: tumor region T1, superior pole. These receptors were collected from an older woman with primary liver carcinoma and hepatitis B virus infection.

In this sample, this clonotype turned up a few times. The CDR3 DNA sequence: TGTGCCTGGAGTAGACAGGGAATCCTTTCACCCCTCCACTTT. Translation: CAWSRQGILSPLHF. This chain connects TRBV30 to TRBJ1-6; 7 bases line up with TRBD1. J gave up 9 bases and V 2 bases, and 7 bases lay outside the gene matches. Germline V gene data show CDR1 as GTSNPN and CDR2 as SVGIG (reference sequence). This CDR3 region has 14 residues.

Regarding this clonotype: One end of the junction does not line up with germline, which may come from a read error. The CDR3 spells CARSSLGTVDTEAFF. Written as DNA, the CDR3 is TGTGCCAGGAGCTCCCTAGGGACAGTCGACACTGAAGCTTTCTTT. The chain is built from TRBV7-9 and TRBJ1-1, with TRBD1 matching 7 bases. CDR3 length: 15 residues. CDR1 and CDR2 from the germline V gene are SEHNR and FQNEAQ (reference sequence).

This clonotype has at least ten counts. The chain carries TRBV5-4 and TRBJ2-5; 7 nucleotides line up with TRBD1. The germline CDR1 and CDR2 sequences are SGHNT and YYREEE (reference sequence). V lost 4 bases to trimming and J lost 5 bases; unmatched junction nucleotides: 14. The CDR3 is made up of 16 amino acids. In DNA, the CDR3 is TGTGCCAGCAGCCCGGGACAGACACCTTCAAGGGAGACCCAGTACTTC. Its protein is CASSPGQTPSRETQYF.

Notes on this clonotype: This may be a read error, as it is one base from a much larger clone. This chain connects TRBV29-1 to TRBJ1-2; D unresolved. The CDR3 covers 12 residues. CDR1 and CDR2 (germline): SQVTM, ANQGSEA. CDR3 residues: CSANSVNYDYTF. For the CDR3, the DNA is TGCAGCGCCAATAGCGTTAACTATGACTACACCTTC.

Here the CDR3 DNA reads TGCGCCAGCAGCCAAGATCATGGGACTAGTTACAAGCAGTACTTC. As protein: CASSQDHGTSYKQYF. The chain combines TRBV4-1 with TRBJ2-7; 8 bases are shared with TRBD2. Germline CDR1 reads MGHRA; CDR2 reads YSYEKL. This CDR3 comprises 15 residues. J gave up 8 bases and V 0 bases, and 9 bases lay outside the gene matches.

A word on this clonotype: The junction differs from germline at one of its ends, possibly a read error. The chain links TRBV29-1 to TRBJ1-4, with TRBD1 matching over 12 bases. This CDR3 is built from 13 residues. In germline, CDR1 is SQVTM, CDR2 ANQGSEA. In nucleotides, the CDR3 is TGCAGCGATGGGACAGGGGGCGATGAAAAACTGATTTTT. It codes for CSDGTGGDEKLIF.

This clonotype showed up just a few times. One base away lies a much larger clone, so this may be a sequencing read error. This chain links TRBV6-5 with TRBJ2-1; 8 bases line up with TRBD2. This CDR3 spans 12 amino acids. The germline CDR1 and CDR2 sequences are MNHEY and SVGAGI. CDR3 bases: TGTGTCAGCAGCCGCAGCGGGAGAGGGCAGTTCTTC. Translated: CVSSRSGRGQFF.

As concerns this clonotype: The junction differs from germline at one of its ends, possibly a read error. V is TRBV11-2 and J is TRBJ2-1; D remains ambiguous. Germline assignment: CDR1 SGHAT and CDR2 FQNNGV. This CDR3 region has 15 residues. The CDR3, as DNA: TGTGCCAGACGCTTAGATGGTAGCTCCTACAATAAGCAGTTCTTC. Amino acids: CARRLDGSSYNKQFF.